This TCR beta chain was profiled in a study of OX40 agonist ivuxolimab in advanced cancers. For the study in its entirety: The costimulatory receptor OX40 (CD134) was targeted by ivuxolimab, a fully human IgG2 agonistic monoclonal antibody. Intravenous ivuxolimab was administered to patients every 2 weeks at six dose levels: 0.01, 0.1, 0.3, 1.5, 3 and 10 mg/kg. Of the approximately 50 patients in dose escalation, some 20 had hepatocellular carcinoma, some 15 had melanoma, 9 had renal cell carcinoma and 9 had head and neck cancer. In the dose-escalation cohort, 82.7% of patients were male, and the mean age was approximately 55 years, with a range of roughly 20 to 80. Patients were allowed to have had prior anti-PD-1, anti-PD-L1 or anti-CTLA-4 therapy, and around 43% of the dose-escalation patients had been treated with checkpoint inhibitors. Partial responses occurred in three dose-escalation patients, of whom one had hepatocellular carcinoma and two had cutaneous melanoma. Peripheral TCRbeta sequencing aimed to test whether ivuxolimab altered TCR sequence diversity and caused clonal T-cell expansion. The paper reports the monotherapy dose-escalation portion (N of about 50 patients) of the phase I ivuxolimab trial.

The trial excluded patients who had a history of autoimmune disease or were on systemic immunosuppression. Peripheral blood for TCR sequencing was collected from all dose cohorts at baseline, on cycle 4 day 1, and on cycle 7 day 1. The samples were drawn from a first-in-human, open-label, multicenter phase I dose-escalation trial of ivuxolimab. Adults with locally advanced or metastatic head and neck squamous cell, hepatocellular, melanoma or renal cell carcinoma were enrolled in the trial. Before TCR sequencing, CD4+ and CD8+ T cells were separately sorted from peripheral blood. What the authors observed across the whole study: At doses of 0.1 to 3.0 mg/kg, clonal expansion of both CD4+ and CD8+ blood T cells was observed from baseline to week 6. After ivuxolimab, more expanded clones were found on average in CD8+ T cells than in CD4+ T cells. Low levels of normalized T-cell clonal expansion were also seen in some patients who did not respond. The antigen specificity of the clonally expanded peripheral T cells was not determined. In partial responders in the 0.1-3.0 mg/kg groups, normalized peripheral clonal expansion was found to be among the lowest, especially among CD8+ T cells.

Trimming removed 4 bases from V and 2 bases from J, leaving 14 bases between the germline ends. The CDR3 has 15 amino acids, counting the end cysteine and phenylalanine. CDR3 DNA only is kept here, 45 bases in frame from base 1. The germline V gene provides CDR1 MDHEN and CDR2 SYDVKM. Remarks on this clone: No cognate antigen has been identified for it. No base quality information exists; no much larger clone differs at one position.

For sequencing of the TCRbeta CDR3 region, genomic DNA was extracted from the sorted cells. TCRbeta CDR3 regions were sequenced using the immunoSEQ Assay. TCRdb took this table from immuneACCESS and kept in-frame rearrangements with V and J called. Such tables lack part of the clones; where checked against another copy, unresolved V genes explain under half of the gap, and the rest is unexplained. For this sample the table gives roughly 64,000 clones, of which roughly nine tenths were detected only once. Under 0.85% of the sample belongs to the ten largest clones. This material consisted of CD4+ or CD8+ T cells sorted from blood, taken in a trial of the OX40 agonist ivuxolimab. This TCR derives from an adult with an advanced solid tumor such as melanoma, head and neck, liver or kidney cancer. The receptor chain draws on TRBV28 and TRBJ1-2; no D gene call is confident. The nucleotide sequence is TGTGCCAGCAGTTCGCCCTCTAAGGTCAACTATGGCTACACCTTC. This is translated as CASSSPSKVNYGYTF.